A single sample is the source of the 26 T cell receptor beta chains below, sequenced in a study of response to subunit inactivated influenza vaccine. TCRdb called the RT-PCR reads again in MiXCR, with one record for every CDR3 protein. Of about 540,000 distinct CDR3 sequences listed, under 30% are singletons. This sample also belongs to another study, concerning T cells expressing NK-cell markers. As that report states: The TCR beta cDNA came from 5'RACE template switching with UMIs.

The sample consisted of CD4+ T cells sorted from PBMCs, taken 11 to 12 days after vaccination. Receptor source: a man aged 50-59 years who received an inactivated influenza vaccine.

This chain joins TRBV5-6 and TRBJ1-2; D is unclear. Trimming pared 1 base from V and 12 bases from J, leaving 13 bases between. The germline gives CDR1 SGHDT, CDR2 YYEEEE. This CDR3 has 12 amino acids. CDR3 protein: CASSLWQERDTF. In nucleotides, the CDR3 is TGTGCCAGCAGCTTGTGGCAGGAGAGAGACACCTTC. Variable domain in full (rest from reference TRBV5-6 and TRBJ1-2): DAGVTQSPTHLIKTRGQQVTLRCSPKSGHDTVSWYQQALGQGPQFIFQYYEEEERQRGNFPDRFSGHQFPNYSSELNVNALLLGDSALYLCASSLWQERDTFGSGTRLTVV.

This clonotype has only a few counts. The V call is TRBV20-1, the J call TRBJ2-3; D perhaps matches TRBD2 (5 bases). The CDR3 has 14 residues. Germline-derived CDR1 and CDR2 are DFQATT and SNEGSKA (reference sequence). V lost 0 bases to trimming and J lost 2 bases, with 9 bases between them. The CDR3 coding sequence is TGCAGTGCTAGAGATGACGGGAACACAGATACGCAGTATTTT. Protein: CSARDDGNTDTQYF.

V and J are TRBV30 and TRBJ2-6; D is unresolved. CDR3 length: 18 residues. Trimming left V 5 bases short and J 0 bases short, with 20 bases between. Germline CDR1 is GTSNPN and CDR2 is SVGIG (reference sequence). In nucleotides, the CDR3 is TGTGCCTGGTCCCGCTCCCGGTCATTCCACTCTGGGGCCAACGTCCTGACTTTC. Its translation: CAWSRSRSFHSGANVLTF.

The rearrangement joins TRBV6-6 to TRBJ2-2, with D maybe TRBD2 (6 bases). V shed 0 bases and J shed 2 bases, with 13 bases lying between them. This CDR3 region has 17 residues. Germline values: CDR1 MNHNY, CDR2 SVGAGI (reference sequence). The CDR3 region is CASSYSSGGPNTGELFF. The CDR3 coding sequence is TGTGCCAGCAGTTACTCCTCCGGAGGGCCAAACACCGGGGAGCTGTTTTTT.

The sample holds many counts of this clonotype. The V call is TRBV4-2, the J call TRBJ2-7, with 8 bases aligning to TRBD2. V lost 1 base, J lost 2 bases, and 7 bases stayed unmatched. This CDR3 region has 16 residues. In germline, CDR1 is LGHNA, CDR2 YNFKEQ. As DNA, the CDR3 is TGTGCCAGCAGCCAAGTAGGCGGGACTAGGCCCTACGAGCAGTACTTC. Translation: CASSQVGGTRPYEQYF.

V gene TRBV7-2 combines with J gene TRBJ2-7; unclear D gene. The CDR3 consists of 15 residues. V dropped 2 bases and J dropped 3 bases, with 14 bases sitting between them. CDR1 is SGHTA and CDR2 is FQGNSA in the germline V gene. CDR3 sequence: CASSLNGMGFYEQYF. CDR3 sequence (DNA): TGTGCCAGCAGCTTAAATGGGATGGGGTTCTACGAGCAGTACTTC.

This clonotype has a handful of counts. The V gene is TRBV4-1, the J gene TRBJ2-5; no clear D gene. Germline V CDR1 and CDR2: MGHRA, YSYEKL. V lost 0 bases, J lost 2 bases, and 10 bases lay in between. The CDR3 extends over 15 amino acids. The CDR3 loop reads CASSQDKVLQETQYF. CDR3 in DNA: TGCGCCAGCAGCCAAGATAAGGTACTACAAGAGACCCAGTACTTC.

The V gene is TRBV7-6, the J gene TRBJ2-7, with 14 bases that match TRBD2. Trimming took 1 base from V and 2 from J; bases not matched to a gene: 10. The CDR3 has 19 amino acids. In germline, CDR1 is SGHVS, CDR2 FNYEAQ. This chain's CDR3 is CASSLVGLAGGGSPYEQYF. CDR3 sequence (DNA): TGTGCCAGCAGCTTAGTTGGACTAGCGGGAGGCGGGTCCCCCTACGAGCAGTACTTC.

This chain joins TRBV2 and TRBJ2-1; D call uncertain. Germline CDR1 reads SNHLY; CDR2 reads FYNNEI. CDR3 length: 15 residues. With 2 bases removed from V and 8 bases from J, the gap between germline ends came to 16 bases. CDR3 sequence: CASSERRAFLDEQFF. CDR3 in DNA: TGTGCCAGCAGTGAAAGACGGGCCTTTCTGGATGAGCAGTTCTTC.

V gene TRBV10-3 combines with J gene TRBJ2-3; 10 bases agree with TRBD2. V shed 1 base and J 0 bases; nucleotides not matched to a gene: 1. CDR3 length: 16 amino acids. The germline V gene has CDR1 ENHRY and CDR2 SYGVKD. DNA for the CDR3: TGTGCCATCAGTGAGTGGACTAGCGGTAGCACAGATACGCAGTATTTT. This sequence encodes CAISEWTSGSTDTQYF.

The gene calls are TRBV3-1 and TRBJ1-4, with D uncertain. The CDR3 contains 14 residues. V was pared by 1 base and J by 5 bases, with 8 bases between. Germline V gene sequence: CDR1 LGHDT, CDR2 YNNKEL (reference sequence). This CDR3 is CASSQVGGNEKLFF. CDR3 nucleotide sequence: TGTGCCAGCAGCCAAGTTGGAGGGAATGAAAAACTGTTTTTT.

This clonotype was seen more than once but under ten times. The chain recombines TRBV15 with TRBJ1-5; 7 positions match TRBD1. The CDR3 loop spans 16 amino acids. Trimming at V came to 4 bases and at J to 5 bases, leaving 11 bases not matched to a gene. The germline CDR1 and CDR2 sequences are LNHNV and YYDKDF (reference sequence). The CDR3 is CATSTTHGTAYQPQHF. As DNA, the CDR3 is TGTGCCACCAGCACTACCCATGGGACAGCGTATCAGCCCCAGCATTTT.

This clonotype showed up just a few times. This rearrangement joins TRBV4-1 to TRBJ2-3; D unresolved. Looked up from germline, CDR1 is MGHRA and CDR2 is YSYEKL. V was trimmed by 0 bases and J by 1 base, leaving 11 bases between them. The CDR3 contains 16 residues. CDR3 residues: CASSQDVGPGTDTQYF. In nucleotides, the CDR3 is TGCGCCAGCAGCCAAGACGTTGGGCCCGGCACAGATACGCAGTATTTT.

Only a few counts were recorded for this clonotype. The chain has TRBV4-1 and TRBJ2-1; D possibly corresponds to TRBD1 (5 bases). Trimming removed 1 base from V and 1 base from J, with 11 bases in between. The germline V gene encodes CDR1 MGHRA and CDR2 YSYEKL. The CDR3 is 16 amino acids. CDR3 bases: TGCGCCAGCAGCCAAGGGGCAGGGATGTCCTACAATGAGCAGTTCTTC. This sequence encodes CASSQGAGMSYNEQFF.

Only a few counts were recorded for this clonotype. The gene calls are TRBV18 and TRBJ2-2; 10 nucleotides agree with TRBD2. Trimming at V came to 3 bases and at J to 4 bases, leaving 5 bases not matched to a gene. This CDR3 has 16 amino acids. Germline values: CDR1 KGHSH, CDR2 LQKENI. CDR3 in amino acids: CASSPSSGRATGELFF. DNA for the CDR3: TGTGCCAGCTCACCTTCTAGCGGGAGAGCCACCGGGGAGCTGTTTTTT.

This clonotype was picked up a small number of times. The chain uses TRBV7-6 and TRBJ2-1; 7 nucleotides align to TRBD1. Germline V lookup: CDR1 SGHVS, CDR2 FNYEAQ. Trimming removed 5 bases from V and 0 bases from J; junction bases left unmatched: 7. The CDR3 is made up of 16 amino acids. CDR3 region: CASSEGQLTSYNEQFF. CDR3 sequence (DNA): TGTGCCAGCAGCGAGGGACAGCTGACCTCCTACAATGAGCAGTTCTTC.

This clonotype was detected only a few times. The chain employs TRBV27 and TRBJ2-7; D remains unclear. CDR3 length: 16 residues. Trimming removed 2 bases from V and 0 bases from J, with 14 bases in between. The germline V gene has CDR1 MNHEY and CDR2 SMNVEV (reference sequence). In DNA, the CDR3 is TGTGCCAGCAGTTTAGTGGGCCCCGTGAGCTCCTACGAGCAGTACTTC. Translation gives CASSLVGPVSSYEQYF.

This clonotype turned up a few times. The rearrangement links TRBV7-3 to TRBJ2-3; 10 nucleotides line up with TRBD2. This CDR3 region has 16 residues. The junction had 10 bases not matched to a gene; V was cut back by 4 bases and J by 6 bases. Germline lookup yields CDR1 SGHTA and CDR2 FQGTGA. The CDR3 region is CASSYRAGGPKDTQYF. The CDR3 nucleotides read TGTGCCAGCAGCTATAGAGCGGGAGGGCCCAAGGATACGCAGTATTTT. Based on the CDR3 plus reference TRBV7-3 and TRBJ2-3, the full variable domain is GAGVSQTPSNKVTEKGKYVELRCDPISGHTALYWYRQSLGQGPEFLIYFQGTGAADDSGLPNDRFFAVRPEGSVSTLKIQRTERGDSAVYLCASSYRAGGPKDTQYFGPGTRLTVL.

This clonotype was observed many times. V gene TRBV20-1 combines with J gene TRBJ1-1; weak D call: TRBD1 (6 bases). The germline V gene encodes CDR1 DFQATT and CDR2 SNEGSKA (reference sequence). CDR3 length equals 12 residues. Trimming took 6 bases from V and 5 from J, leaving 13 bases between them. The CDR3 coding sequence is TGCAGTGCCAGCGAAAGGGGGACTGAAGCTTTCTTT. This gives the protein CSASERGTEAFF.

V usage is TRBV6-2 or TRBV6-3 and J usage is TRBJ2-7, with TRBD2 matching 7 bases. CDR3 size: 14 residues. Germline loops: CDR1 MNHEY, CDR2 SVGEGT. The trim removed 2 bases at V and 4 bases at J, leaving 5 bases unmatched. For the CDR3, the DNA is TGTGCCAGCAGTTACCCGAGACTAGCTTACGAGCAGTACTTC. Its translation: CASSYPRLAYEQYF.

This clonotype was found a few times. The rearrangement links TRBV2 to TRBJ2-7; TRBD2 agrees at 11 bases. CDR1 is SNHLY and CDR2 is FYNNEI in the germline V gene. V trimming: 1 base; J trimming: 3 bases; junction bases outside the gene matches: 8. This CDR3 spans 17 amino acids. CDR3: CASSEGLAGGVDYEQYF. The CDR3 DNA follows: TGTGCCAGCAGTGAAGGGCTAGCGGGAGGTGTGGACTACGAGCAGTACTTC.

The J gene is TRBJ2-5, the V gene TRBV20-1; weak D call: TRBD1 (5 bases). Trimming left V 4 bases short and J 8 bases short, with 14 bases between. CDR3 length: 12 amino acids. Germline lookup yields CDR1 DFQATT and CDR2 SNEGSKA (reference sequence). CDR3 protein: CSATDTLDTQYF. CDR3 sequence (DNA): TGCAGTGCTACGGACACTCTAGATACCCAGTACTTC.

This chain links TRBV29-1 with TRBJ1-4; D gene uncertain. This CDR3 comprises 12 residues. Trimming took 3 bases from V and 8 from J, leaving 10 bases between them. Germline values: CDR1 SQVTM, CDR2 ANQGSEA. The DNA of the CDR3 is TGCAGCGTTGATTCCGGGAGGGAAAAACTGTTTTTT. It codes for CSVDSGREKLFF.

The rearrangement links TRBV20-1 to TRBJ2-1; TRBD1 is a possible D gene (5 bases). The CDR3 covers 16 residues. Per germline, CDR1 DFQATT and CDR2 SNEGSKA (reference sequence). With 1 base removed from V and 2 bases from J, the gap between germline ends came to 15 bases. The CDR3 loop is CSARVRAGITYNEQFF. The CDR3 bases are TGCAGTGCTAGAGTAAGGGCAGGGATCACCTACAATGAGCAGTTCTTC.

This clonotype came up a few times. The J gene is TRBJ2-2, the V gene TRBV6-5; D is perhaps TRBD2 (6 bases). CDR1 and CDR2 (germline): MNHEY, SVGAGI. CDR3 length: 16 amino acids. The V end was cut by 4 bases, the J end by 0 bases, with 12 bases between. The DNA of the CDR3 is TGTGCCAGCAGTTTTACCGGGACTCCGAACACCGGGGAGCTGTTTTTT. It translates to CASSFTGTPNTGELFF.

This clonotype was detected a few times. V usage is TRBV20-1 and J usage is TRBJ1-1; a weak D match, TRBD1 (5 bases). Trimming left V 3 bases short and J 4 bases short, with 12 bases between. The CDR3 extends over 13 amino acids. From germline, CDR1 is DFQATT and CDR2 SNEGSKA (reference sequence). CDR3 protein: CSASRGMGTEAFF. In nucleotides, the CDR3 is TGCAGTGCTAGCCGGGGGATGGGCACTGAAGCTTTCTTT.